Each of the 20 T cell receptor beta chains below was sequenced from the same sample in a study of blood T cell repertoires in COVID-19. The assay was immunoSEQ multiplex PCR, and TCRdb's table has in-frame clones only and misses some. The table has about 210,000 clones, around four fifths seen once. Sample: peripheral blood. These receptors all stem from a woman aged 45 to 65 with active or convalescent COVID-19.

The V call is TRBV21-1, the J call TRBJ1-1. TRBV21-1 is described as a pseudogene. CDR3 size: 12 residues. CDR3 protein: CASSERDTEAFF. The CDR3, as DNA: TGTGCCAGCAGCGAACGGGACACTGAAGCTTTCTTT.

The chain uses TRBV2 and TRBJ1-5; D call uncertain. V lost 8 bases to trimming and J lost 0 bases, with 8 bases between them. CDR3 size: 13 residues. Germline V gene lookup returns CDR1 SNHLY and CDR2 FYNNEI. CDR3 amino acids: CASGRDSNQPQHF. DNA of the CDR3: TGTGCCAGCGGTCGAGATAGCAATCAGCCCCAGCATTTT.

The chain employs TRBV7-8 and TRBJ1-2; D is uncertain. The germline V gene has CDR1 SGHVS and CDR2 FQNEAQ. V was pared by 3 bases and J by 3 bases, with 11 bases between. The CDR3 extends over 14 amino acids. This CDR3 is CASSFGGFHYGYTF. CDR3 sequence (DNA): TGTGCCAGCAGCTTTGGAGGGTTTCACTATGGCTACACCTTC.

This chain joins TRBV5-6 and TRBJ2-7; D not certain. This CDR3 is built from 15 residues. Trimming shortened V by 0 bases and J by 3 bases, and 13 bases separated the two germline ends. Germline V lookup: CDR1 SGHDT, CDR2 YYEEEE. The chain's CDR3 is CASSLAVPGSYEQYF. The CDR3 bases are TGTGCCAGCAGCTTGGCGGTTCCAGGAAGCTACGAGCAGTACTTC.

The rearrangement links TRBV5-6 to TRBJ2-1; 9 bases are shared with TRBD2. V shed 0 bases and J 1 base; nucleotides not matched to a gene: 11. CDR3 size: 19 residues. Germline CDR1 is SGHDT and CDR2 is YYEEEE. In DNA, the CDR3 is TGTGCCAGCAGCTTGGAGGGGGTTTGGCTAGCGGGGTCCTACAATGAGCAGTTCTTC. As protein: CASSLEGVWLAGSYNEQFF.

CDR3 sequence (DNA): TGTGCCAGCAGTTTCGGAGGCACGGAGACCCAGTACTTC. Its translation: CASSFGGTETQYF. The chain carries TRBV28 and TRBJ2-5, with D maybe TRBD2 (5 bases). The CDR3 loop spans 13 amino acids. The V gene's germline CDR1 is MDHEN and CDR2 SYDVKM. The V end was cut by 3 bases, the J end by 5 bases, with 10 bases between.

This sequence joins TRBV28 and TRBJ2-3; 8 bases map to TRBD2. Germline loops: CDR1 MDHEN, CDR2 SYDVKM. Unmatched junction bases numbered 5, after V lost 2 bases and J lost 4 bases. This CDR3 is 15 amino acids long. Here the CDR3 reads CASSLILGGADTQYF. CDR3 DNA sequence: TGTGCCAGCAGTTTAATTCTCGGGGGGGCAGATACGCAGTATTTT.

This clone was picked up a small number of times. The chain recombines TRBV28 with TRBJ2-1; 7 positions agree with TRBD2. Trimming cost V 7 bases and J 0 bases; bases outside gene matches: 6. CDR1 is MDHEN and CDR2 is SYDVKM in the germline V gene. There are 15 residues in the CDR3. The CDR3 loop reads CASTSPSGSYNEQFF. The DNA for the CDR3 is TGTGCCAGCACAAGCCCTAGCGGCTCCTACAATGAGCAGTTCTTC.

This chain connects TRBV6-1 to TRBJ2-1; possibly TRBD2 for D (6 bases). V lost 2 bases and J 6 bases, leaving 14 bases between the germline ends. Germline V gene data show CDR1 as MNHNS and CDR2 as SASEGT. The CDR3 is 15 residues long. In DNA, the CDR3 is TGTGCCAGCAGTGAACGTTTGGAGGGAGGCAATGAGCAGTTCTTC. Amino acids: CASSERLEGGNEQFF.

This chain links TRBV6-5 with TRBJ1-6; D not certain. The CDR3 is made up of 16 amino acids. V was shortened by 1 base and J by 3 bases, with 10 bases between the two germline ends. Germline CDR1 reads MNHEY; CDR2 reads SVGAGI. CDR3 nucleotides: TGTGCCAGCAGTTACTTACCCACATACTATAATTCACCCCTCCACTTT. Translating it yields CASSYLPTYYNSPLHF.

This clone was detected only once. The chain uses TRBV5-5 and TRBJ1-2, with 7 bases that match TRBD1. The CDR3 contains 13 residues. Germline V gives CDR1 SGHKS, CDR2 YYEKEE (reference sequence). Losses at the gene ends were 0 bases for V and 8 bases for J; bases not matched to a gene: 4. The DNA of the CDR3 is TGTGCCAGCAGCTTGGAAGGGGGCCGGGGCTACACCTTC. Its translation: CASSLEGGRGYTF.

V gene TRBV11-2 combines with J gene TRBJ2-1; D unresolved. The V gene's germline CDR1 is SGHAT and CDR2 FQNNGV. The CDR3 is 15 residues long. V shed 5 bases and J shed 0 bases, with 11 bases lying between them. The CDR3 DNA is TGTGCCAGCAGCCCCTGGAGTAGCTCCTACAATGAGCAGTTCTTC. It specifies CASSPWSSSYNEQFF. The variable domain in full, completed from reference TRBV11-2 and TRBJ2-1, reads EAGVAQSPRYKIIEKRQSVAFWCNPISGHATLYWYQQILGQGPKLLIQFQNNGVVDDSQLPKDRFSAERLKGVDSTLKIQPAKLEDSAVYLCASSPWSSSYNEQFFGPGTRLTVL.

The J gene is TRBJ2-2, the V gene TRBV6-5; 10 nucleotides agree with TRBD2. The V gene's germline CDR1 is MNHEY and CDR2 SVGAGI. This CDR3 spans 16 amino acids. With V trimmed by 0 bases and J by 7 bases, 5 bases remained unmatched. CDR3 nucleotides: TGTGCCAGCAGTTACTCGAGCGGGAGGGTCGTCGGGGAGCTGTTTTTT. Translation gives CASSYSSGRVVGELFF.

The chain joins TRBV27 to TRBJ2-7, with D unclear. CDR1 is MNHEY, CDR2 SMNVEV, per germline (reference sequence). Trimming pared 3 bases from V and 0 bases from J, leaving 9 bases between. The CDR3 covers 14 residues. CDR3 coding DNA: TGTGCCAGCAGTTTGTATCCTAACTCCTACGAGCAGTACTTC. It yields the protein CASSLYPNSYEQYF.

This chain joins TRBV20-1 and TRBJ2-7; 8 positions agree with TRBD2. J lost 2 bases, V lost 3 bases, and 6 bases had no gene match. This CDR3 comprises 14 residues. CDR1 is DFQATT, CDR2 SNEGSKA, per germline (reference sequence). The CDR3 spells CSASKTSGTYEQYF. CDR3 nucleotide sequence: TGCAGTGCTAGTAAAACTAGCGGAACCTACGAGCAGTACTTC.

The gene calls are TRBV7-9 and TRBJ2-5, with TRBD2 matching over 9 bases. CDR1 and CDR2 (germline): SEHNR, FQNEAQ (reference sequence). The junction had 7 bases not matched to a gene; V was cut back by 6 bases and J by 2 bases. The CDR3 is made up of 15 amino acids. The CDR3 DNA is TGTGCCAGCAGTTCCGGGACTAGCCGGCAAGAGACCCAGTACTTC. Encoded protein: CASSSGTSRQETQYF.

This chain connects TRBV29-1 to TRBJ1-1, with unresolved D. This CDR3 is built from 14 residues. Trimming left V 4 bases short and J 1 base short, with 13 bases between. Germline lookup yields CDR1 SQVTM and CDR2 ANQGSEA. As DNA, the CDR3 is TGCAGCGTTGGAATTCCGGGGTGGAACACTGAAGCTTTCTTT. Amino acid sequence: CSVGIPGWNTEAFF.

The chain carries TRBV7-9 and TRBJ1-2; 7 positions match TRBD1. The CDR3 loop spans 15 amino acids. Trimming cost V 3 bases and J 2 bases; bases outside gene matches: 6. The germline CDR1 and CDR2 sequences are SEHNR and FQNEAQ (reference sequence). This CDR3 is CASSFLTGSNYGYTF. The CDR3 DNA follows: TGTGCCAGCAGCTTTCTGACAGGGTCGAACTATGGCTACACCTTC.

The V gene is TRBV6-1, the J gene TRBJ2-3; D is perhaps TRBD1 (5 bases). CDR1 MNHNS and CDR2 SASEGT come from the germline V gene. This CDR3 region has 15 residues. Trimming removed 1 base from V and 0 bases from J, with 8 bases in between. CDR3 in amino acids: CASSEGQGSTDTQYF. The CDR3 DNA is TGTGCCAGCAGTGAAGGCCAGGGTAGCACAGATACGCAGTATTTT.

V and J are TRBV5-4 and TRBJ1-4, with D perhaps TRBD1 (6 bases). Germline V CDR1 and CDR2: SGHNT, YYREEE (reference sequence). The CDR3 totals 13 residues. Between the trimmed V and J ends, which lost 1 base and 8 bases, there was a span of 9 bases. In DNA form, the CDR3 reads TGTGCCAGCAGCTTGCCAGGGGTGGAAAAACTGTTTTTT. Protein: CASSLPGVEKLFF.